The T cell receptor beta chain under discussion was sequenced for a study of blood T cells in healthy people across ages. Study-wide results and caveats: A roughly linear age-dependent decrease characterized TCR beta diversity per million T cells. Leaving the PBMCs unsorted stopped any conclusive comparison of naive versus antigen-experienced cells.

As concerns this clonotype: As yet, its antigen is unknown.

Total RNA amounts of at least 6 micrograms were extracted per sample. Germline CDR1 KGHDR, CDR2 SFDVKD. The CDR3 extends over 14 amino acids. Sample-barcoded 5' priming and a J-beta primer mix drove a second PCR of 7 to 11 cycles. All cDNA molecules were each tagged by a template-switch adaptor with 12 random nucleotides. TCRdb re-derived calls from the 5' RACE reads in MiXCR, one entry per CDR3 protein. The sample holds hundreds of thousands of distinct CDR3 sequences, approximately 48% seen once. The sequence derives from a man between 60 and 75 years old in good health. The sequenced material came from blood. The chain has TRBV24-1 and TRBJ2-1, with unresolved D. CDR3 coding DNA: TGTATCACCAGTGATTTAGGAAGCAACAATGAGCAGTTCTTC. Translation gives CITSDLGSNNEQFF.